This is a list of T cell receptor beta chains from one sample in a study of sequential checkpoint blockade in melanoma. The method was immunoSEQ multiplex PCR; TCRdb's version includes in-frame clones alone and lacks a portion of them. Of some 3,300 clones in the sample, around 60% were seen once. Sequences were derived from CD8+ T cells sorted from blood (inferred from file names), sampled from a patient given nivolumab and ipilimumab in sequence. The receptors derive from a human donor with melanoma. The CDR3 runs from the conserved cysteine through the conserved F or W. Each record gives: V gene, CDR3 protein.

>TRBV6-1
CASSTDRGWQPQHF
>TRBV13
CASSLGTGGAEQYF
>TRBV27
CASSLLGLASSYNEQFF
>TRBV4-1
CASSQETVTSNGETQYF
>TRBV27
CASSPDRGSYEQYF
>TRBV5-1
CASTWTGSSFTGELFF
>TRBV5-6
CASSLLNTIYF
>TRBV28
CASRSGVYNEQFF
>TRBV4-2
CASSQEGTGRDNSPLHF
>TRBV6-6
CASGGGPYNEQFF
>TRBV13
CASSLGTGQGITQYF
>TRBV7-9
CASSSGTGFGYTF
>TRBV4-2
CASSQGERVDGYTF
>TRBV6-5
CASSPTLAGGYTF
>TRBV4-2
CASRDTLTVPYEQYF
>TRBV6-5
CASRSNTEAFF
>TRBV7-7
CASSPGQGRSGAYEQYF
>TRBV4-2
CASSGGTGDEQYF
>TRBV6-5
CATRVGEVEQYF
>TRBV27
CASSLMGGANYGYTF
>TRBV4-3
CASSQATGRYEQYF
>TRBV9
CASSVTDNSYEQYF
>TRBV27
CASSPGGMGEGYTF
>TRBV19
CASSDGQGSYEQYF
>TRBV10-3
CAISALGQGAYEQYF
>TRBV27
CASSPRQGSDYGYTF
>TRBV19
CASTRGGQGINEQFF
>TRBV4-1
CASSRSGTVDTQYF
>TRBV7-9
CASSLAGPNRPQHF
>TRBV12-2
CASRSGVRTLAPLGTGELFF
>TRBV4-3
CASSQAAAGGTEAFF
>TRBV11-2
CASSQVEGRWAYEQYF